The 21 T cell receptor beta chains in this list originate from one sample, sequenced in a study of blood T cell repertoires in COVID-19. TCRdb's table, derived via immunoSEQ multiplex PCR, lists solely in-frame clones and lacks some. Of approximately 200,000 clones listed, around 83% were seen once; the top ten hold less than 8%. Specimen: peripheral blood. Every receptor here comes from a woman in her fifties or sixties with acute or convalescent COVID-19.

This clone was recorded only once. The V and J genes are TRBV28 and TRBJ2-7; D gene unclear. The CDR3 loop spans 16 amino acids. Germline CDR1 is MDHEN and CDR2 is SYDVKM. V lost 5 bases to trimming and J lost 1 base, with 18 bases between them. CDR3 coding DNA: TGTGCCAGCAGTCTACAAATTCGGGTCCCATCCTACGAGCAGTACTTC. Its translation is CASSLQIRVPSYEQYF.

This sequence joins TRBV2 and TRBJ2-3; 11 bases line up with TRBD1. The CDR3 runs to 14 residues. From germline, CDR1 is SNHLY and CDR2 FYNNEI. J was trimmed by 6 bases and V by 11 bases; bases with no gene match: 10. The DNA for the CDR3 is TGTGCCGGCGCCCGGGACAGGGGGGTGGATACGCAGTATTTT. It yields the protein CAGARDRGVDTQYF.

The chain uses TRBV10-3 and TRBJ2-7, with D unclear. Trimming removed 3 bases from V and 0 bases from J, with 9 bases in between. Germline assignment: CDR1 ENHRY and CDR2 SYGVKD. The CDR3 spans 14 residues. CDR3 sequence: CAISESRSSYEQYF. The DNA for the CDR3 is TGTGCCATCAGTGAATCACGGAGCTCCTACGAGCAGTACTTC.

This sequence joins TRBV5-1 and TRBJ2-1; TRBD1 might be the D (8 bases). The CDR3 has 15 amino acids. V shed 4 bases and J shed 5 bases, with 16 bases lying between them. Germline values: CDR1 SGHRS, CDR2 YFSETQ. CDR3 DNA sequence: TGCGCCAGCAGCGCCGGACAGGGAGGGCACAATGAGCAGTTCTTC. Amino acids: CASSAGQGGHNEQFF.

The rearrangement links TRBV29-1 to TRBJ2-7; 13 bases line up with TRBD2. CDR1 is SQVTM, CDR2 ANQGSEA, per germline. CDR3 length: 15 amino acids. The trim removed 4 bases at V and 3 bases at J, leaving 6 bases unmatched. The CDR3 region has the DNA TGCAGCGTTGCGGGACTAGCGGGATTCGGCTACGAGCAGTACTTC. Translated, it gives CSVAGLAGFGYEQYF.

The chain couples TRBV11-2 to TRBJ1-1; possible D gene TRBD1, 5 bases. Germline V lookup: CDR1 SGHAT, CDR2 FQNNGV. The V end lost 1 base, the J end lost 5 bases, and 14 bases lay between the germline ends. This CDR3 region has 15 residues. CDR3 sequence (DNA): TGTGCCAGCAGCTTAGCCCTTGGGGAGGGGACTGAAGCTTTCTTT. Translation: CASSLALGEGTEAFF.

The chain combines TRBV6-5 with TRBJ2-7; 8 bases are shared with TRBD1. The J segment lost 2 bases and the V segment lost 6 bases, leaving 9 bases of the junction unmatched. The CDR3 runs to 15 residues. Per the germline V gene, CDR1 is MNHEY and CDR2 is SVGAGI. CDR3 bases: TGTGCCAGCAGAAGAACGACAGGGGACGCCTACGAGCAGTACTTC. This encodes CASRRTTGDAYEQYF.

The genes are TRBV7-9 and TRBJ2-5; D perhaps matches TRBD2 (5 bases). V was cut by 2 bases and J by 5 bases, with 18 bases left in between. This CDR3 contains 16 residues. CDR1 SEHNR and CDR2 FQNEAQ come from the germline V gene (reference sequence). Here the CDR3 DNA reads TGTGCCAGCAGCTTAAGCCTAGGAACGGGGTTTGAGACCCAGTACTTC. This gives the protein CASSLSLGTGFETQYF.

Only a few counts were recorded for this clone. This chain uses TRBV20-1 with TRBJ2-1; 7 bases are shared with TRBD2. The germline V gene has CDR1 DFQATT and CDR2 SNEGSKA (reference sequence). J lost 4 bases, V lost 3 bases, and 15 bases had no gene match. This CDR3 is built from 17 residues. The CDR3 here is CSASNRPGGSAYNEQFF. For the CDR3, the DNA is TGCAGTGCTAGTAATCGTCCGGGCGGGAGTGCTTACAATGAGCAGTTCTTC.

The CDR3 reads CASSTSGSSYEQYF. DNA of the CDR3: TGTGCCAGTAGTACTAGCGGGAGTTCCTACGAGCAGTACTTC. This chain joins TRBV19 and TRBJ2-7, with TRBD2 identical over 10 bases. The V gene end was trimmed by 4 bases and the J gene end by 1 base; junction bases not matched to a gene: 1. The CDR3 is 14 residues long. The germline CDR1 and CDR2 sequences are LNHDA and SQIVND (reference sequence).

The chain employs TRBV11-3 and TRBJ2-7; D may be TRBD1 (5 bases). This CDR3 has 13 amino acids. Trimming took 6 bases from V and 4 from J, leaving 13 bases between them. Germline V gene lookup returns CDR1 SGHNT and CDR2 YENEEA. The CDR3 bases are TGTGCCAGCAGTTCCGACAGTGCGTACGAGCAGTACTTC. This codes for CASSSDSAYEQYF.

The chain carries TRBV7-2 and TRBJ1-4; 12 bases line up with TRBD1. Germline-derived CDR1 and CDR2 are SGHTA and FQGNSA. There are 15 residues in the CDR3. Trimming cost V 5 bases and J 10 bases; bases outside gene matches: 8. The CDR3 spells CASSLGGTGGGKLFF. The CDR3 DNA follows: TGTGCCAGCAGCCTGGGGGGGACAGGGGGCGGAAAACTGTTTTTT.

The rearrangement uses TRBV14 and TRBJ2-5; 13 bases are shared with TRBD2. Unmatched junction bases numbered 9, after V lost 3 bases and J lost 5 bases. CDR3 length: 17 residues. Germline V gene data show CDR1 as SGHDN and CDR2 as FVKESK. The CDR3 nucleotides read TGTGCCAGCAGCCAGGGGACTAGCGGGACAGTATTGGAGACCCAGTACTTC. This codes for CASSQGTSGTVLETQYF.

In DNA form, the CDR3 reads TGTGCCAGCAGCCAAGACGCTGAAGCTTTCTTT. It yields the protein CASSQDAEAFF. The rearrangement links TRBV3-1 (or the pseudogene TRBV3-2) to TRBJ1-1, with no clear D. The CDR3 spans 11 residues. CDR1 and CDR2 (germline): LGHDT, YNNKEL (reference sequence). V gave up 0 bases and J gave up 6 bases, with 2 bases separating them.

The CDR3 region is CASSLFTSRINEQFF. CDR3 coding DNA: TGTGCCAGCAGCTTGTTCACTAGCCGAATCAATGAGCAGTTCTTC. V is TRBV7-2 and J is TRBJ2-1; D is possibly TRBD2 (6 bases). This CDR3 is built from 15 residues. With 3 bases removed from V and 6 bases from J, the gap between germline ends came to 15 bases. CDR1 and CDR2 (germline): SGHTA, FQGNSA.

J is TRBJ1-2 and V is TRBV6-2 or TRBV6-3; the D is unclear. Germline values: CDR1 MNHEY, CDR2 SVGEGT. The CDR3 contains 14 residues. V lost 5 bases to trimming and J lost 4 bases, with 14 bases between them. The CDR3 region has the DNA TGTGCCAGCAGTCCCCTTCCGGGTGTCTATGGCTACACCTTC. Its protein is CASSPLPGVYGYTF.

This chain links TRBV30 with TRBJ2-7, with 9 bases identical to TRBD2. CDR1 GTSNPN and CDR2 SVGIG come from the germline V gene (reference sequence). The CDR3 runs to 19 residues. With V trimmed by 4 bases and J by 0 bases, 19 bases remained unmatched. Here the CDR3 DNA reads TGTGCCTGGACCCTGTTACAGACTAGCGGCTTCGACTCCTCCTACGAGCAGTACTTC. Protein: CAWTLLQTSGFDSSYEQYF.

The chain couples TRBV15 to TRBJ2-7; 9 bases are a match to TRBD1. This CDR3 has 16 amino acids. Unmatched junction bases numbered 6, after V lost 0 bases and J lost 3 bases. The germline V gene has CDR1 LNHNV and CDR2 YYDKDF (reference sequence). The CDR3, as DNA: TGTGCCACCAGCAGAGATCGATTGGACAGGGGCTACGAGCAGTACTTC. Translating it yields CATSRDRLDRGYEQYF.

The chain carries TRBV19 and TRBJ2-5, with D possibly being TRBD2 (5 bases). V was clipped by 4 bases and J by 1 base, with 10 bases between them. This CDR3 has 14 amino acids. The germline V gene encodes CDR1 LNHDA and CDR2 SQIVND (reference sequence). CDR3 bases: TGTGCCAGTAGTACCCGGGGTGGCCAAGAGACCCAGTACTTC. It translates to CASSTRGGQETQYF.

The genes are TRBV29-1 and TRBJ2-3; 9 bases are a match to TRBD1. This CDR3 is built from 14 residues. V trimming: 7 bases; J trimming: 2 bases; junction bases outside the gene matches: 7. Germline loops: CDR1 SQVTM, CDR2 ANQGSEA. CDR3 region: CSGDRDRATDTQYF. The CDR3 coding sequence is TGCAGCGGGGACCGGGACAGGGCCACAGATACGCAGTATTTT.

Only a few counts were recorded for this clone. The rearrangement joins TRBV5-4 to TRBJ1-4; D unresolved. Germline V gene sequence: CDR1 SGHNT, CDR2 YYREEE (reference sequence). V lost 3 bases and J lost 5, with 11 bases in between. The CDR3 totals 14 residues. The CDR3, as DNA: TGTGCCAGCAGCTCCGCGCAGAGGAATGAAAAACTGTTTTTT. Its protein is CASSSAQRNEKLFF.